This TCR beta chain was identified in a study of OX40 agonist ivuxolimab in advanced cancers. Details on this clone: Its antigen is not identified.

Study-level points and caveats: In the expanded peripheral T cells, antigen specificity was never determined. With doses of 0.1 to 3.0 mg/kg, CD4+ and CD8+ blood T cells had undergone clonal expansion by week 6. Some patients without response likewise showed low normalized clonal expansion. CD8+ T cells were the subset that, on average, had more expanded clones than CD4+.

Germline CDR1 is SGHRS and CDR2 is YFSETQ. The length of the CDR3 is 13 residues. The germline V and J ends were trimmed by 4 bases and 0 bases, with 6 bases remaining between them. Sequenced by immunoSEQ multiplex PCR; TCRdb stores in-frame clones only, minus some. The table shows about 59,000 clones, with 84% occurring only once. The sample in question was CD4+ or CD8+ T cells sorted from blood, obtained in a trial of the OX40 agonist ivuxolimab. J is TRBJ2-3 and V is TRBV5-1; D gene unclear. This clonotype originated in an adult with an advanced solid tumor such as melanoma, head and neck, liver or kidney cancer. The CDR3 bases are TGCGCCAGCAGCCGAGCCAGCACAGATACGCAGTATTTT. This gives the protein CASSRASTDTQYF.